This T cell receptor (beta chain) was captured by sequencing in a study of T-cell memory formation after mild COVID-19. Study observations and caveats: The study found contracting CD4+ clones mainly in CM and EM and contracting CD8+ clones in EMRA. Clones shrinking between day 15 and 85 showed a balanced CD4/CD8 split, and those that grew later tilted toward CD4+.

The length of the CDR3 is 13 residues. Germline V gene data show CDR1 as DFQATT and CDR2 as SNEGSKA (reference sequence). TCR alpha and TCR beta cDNA libraries carrying sample barcodes and UMIs were produced by 5'RACE using constant-segment primers. One entry per CDR3 protein, called by TCRdb with MiXCR from the 5' RACE reads. The repertoire holds about 14,000 distinct CDR3 sequences, with roughly 16% as singletons. This clonotype came up a few times. Its antigen remains unknown. A junction boundary mismatches the germline segment, possibly from a read error. The sequenced sample consisted of PBMCs or a T cell subset sorted from them (not recorded which). The source of this sequence is a man aged 18 to 30 who had mild COVID-19 (a few samples of this study predate the infection). Cell type and time point are not known. The chain combines TRBV20-1 with TRBJ2-1; unclear D gene. Here the CDR3 reads CSASGRSYNEQLF. Written as DNA, the CDR3 is TGCAGTGCTAGTGGTCGATCCTACAATGAGCAGCTCTTC.